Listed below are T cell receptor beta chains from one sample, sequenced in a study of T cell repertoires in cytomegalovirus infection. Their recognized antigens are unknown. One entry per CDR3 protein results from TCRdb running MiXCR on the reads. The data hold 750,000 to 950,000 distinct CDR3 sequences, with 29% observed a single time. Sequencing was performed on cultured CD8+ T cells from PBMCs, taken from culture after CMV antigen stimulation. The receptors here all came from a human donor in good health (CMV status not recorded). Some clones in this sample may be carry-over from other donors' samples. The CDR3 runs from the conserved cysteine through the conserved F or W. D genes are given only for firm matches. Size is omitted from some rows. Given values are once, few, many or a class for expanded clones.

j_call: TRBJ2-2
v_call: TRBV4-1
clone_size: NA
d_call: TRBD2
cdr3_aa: CASSLAGVVANTGELFF
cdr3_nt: TGTGCCAGCAGCCTAGCGGGGGTCGTCGCGAACACCGGGGAGCTGTTTTTT

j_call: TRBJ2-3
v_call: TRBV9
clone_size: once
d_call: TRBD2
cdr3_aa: CASSVEGSGGGLADTQYF
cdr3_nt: TGTGCCAGCAGCGTAGAGGGGTCGGGGGGGGGCCTTGCAGATACGCAGTATTTT

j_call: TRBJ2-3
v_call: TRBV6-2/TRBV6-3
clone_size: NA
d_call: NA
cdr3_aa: CASSYSLEGIVTDTQYF
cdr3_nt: TGTGCCAGCAGTTACTCTCTAGAGGGGATAGTCACAGATACGCAGTATTTT

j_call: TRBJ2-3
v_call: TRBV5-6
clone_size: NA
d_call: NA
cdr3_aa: CASSLGVGTLLDTQYF
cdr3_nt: TGTGCCAGCAGCTTGGGGGTGGGGACACTCCTAGATACGCAGTATTTT

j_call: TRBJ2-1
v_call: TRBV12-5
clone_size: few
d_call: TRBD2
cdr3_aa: CASGLGTSGGAGNNEQFF
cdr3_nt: TGTGCTAGTGGTTTGGGGACTAGCGGGGGGGCCGGTAACAATGAGCAGTTCTTC

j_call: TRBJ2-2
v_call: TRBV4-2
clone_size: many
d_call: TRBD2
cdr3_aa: CASSQDSWGGTSTAGELFF
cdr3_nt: TGTGCCAGCAGCCAAGATTCATGGGGCGGGACTAGCACGGCCGGGGAGCTGTTTTTT

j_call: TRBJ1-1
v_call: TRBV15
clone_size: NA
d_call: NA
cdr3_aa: CATGAGGGTEAFF
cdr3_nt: TGTGCCACCGGGGCAGGCGGGGGCACTGAAGCTTTCTTT

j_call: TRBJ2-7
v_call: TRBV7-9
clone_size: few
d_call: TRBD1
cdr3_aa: CASSLPEQGADEQYF
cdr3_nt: TGTGCCAGCAGCTTACCGGAACAGGGGGCGGACGAGCAGTACTTC

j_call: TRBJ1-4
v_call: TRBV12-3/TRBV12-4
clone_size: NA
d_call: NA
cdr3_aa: CASSETWTVSNNEKLFF
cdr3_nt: TGTGCCAGCAGTGAGACCTGGACCGTCTCTAATAATGAAAAACTGTTTTTT

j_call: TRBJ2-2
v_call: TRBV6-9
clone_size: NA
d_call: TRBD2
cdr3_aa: CASTGLAGHTGELFF
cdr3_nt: TGTGCCAGCACTGGACTAGCGGGACACACCGGGGAGCTGTTTTTT